The source of this T cell receptor (beta chain) is a study of shared clonotypes between healthy human individuals. Terminally differentiated effector memory CD45RA+ cells were excluded from the naive CD8 cells, which were CD45RO-negative and positively selected for CCR7. Caucasian adults living in Nashville, Tennessee, provided all samples. Germline V lookup: CDR1 SGDLS, CDR2 YYNGEE. The CDR3 is 13 amino acids. The trim removed 7 bases at V and 4 bases at J, leaving 1 base unmatched. This clone was picked up one time. Libraries were prepared by immunoSEQ multiplex PCR; TCRdb keeps only in-frame clonotypes and omits some of them. Altogether hundreds of thousands of clones are present, roughly 98% being singletons, with the ten largest covering 0.3%.

The chain joins TRBV9 to TRBJ2-1, with 11 positions matching TRBD2. This receptor was obtained from a man aged 25-45 years in good health. Sequenced material: naive CD8+ T cells sorted from blood. The CDR3 bases are TGTGCCAGCGGGACTAGCGGTTACAATGAGCAGTTCTTC. This sequence encodes CASGTSGYNEQFF.